This T cell receptor beta chain was captured in a study of blood T cell repertoires in COVID-19. Looking at the study overall: Whether acute or convalescent, the COVID-19 samples came from the United States, Italy and Spain. PBMCs, B-cell-depleted T cells, or T cells were the source of the cDNA or gDNA that made up the material.

Unmatched junction bases numbered 4, after V lost 5 bases and J lost 2 bases. CDR1 is MNHEY, CDR2 SVGAGI, per germline. The CDR3 has 14 residues. With regard to this clone: Other DNA sequences in this sample translate to the same CDR3.

Original methodology: Scientists estimated how many nucleated cells there were by amplifying reference gene primers. TCRdb keeps only in-frame clones here, not all; method: immunoSEQ multiplex PCR. The D gene and trimming were derived from the DNA, and the V and J assignments and clone size from that table. The sample has about 180,000 clones; approximately 78% are singletons. This clonotype originated in a woman aged 80 or over with COVID-19, enrolled during active disease. The chain has TRBV6-5 and TRBJ1-1, with 8 bases that match TRBD1. Input material: peripheral blood. The CDR3 here is CASSNRGANTEAFF. CDR3 in DNA: TGTGCCAGCAGTAACAGGGGGGCTAACACTGAAGCTTTCTTT.